This T cell receptor (beta chain) appears in the sequencing data of a study of chemoradiotherapy in HPV16-positive cancers. This CDR3 has 15 amino acids. CDR1 is SGHDN and CDR2 is FVKESK in the germline V gene. The germline V and J ends were trimmed by 5 bases and 1 base, with 12 bases remaining between them. Study findings and constraints: Candidate HPV-specific clones and E7-related TCR motifs grew in tumor during treatment.

Turning to this clone: Antigen: not known.

Assay used: immunoSEQ multiplex PCR; TCRdb lists only in-frame clones, some missing. The data contain over a thousand clones, around 77% of them singletons. The gene calls are TRBV14 and TRBJ1-3, with a possible D match to TRBD1 (6 bases). The TCR originated in a human donor with HPV-associated anogenital cancer. This sample comprised tumor tissue, obtained from a patient who underwent chemoradiotherapy. The CDR3 spells CASSETGTSGNTIYF. In DNA, the CDR3 is TGTGCCAGCAGCGAAACAGGGACTTCTGGAAACACCATATATTTT.